This T cell receptor beta chain appears in the sequencing data of a study of T cells in Graves' hyperthyroidism and ophthalmopathy. Recently diagnosed hyperthyroidism of less than 2 months' duration affected patients aged 18 to 65. The CDR3 totals 12 residues. V was trimmed by 4 bases and J by 7 bases, leaving 7 bases between them. Germline values: CDR1 SGHVS, CDR2 FQNEAQ. Amplified TCR beta CDR3 regions derived from RNA transcripts. When the TCR CDR3 underwent first-round RT-PCR, the HTBI primer set was used. TCRdb used MiXCR to reprocess the multiplex PCR reads, holding one entry per CDR3 protein. The sample consists of more than 300,000 distinct CDR3 sequences, about 15% of them appearing once.

The specimen sequenced was blood. This receptor was identified in a woman aged 60-75 years with Graves' hyperthyroidism. V usage is TRBV7-8 and J usage is TRBJ2-2; D remains ambiguous. The CDR3 reads CASSSFFGELFF. The CDR3 nucleotides are TGTGCCAGCAGCTCGTTTTTCGGGGAGCTGTTTTTT.